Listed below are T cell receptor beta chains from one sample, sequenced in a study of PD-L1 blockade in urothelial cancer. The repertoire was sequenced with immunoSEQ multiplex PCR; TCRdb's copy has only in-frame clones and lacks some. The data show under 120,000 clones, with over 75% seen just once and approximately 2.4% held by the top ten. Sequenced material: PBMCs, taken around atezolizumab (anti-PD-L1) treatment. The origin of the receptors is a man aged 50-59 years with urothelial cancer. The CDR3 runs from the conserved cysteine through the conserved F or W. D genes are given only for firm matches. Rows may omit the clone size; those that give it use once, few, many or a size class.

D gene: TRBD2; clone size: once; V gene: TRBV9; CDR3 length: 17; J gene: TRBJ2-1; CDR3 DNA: TGTGCCAGCAGCCCCCGGGCGCCCGTGGGGAGGGACAATGAGCAGTTCTTC; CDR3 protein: CASSPRAPVGRDNEQFF
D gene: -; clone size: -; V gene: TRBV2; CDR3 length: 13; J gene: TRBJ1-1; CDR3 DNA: TGTGCCAGCAGTGAAATCTGGAACACTGAAGCTTTCTTT; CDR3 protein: CASSEIWNTEAFF
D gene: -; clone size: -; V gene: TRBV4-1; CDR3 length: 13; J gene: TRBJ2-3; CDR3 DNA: TGCGCCAGCAGCCAACCGTTCAGCGCAGAGCAGTATTTT; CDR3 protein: CASSQPFSAEQYF
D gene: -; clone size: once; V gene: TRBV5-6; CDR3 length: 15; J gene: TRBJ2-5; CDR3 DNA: TGTGCCAGCAGCTCGTACAATACGGGTAAAGAGACCCAGTACTTC; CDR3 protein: CASSSYNTGKETQYF
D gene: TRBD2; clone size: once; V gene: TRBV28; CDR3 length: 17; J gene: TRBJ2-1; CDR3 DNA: TGTGCCAGCACCCCCTTGCGGGCTAGCGGCACCTACAATGAGCAGTTCTTC; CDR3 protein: CASTPLRASGTYNEQFF
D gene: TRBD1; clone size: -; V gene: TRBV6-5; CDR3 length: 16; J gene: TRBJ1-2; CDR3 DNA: TGTGCCAGCAGTTACGTGGGACAGGGGCAACGGTATGGCTACACCTTC; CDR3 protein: CASSYVGQGQRYGYTF
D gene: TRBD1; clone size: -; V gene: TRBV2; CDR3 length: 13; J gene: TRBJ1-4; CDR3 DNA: TGTGCCAGCAGTGGGGACAGAAGGAGTAAACTGTTTTTT; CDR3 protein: CASSGDRRSKLFF
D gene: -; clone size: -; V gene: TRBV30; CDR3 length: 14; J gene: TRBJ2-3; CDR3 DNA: TGTGCCTGGAGTGTAGCAGGGGCACCGGATACGCAGTATTTT; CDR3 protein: CAWSVAGAPDTQYF
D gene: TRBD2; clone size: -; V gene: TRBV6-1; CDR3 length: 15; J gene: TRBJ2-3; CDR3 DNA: TGTGCCAGCAGAACAGGGACTAGCGGGAGGGTTACGCAGTATTTT; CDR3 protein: CASRTGTSGRVTQYF
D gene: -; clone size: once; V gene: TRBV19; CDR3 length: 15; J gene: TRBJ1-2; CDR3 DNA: TGTGCCAGTAGCGGCCGGGGGGTTCTATCGCATGGCTACACCTTC; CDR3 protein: CASSGRGVLSHGYTF
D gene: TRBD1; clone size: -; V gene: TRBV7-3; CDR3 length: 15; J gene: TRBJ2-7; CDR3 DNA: TGTGCCAGCAGCTTAGTTTCAGGGGGTGACTACGAGCAGTACTTC; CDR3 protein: CASSLVSGGDYEQYF
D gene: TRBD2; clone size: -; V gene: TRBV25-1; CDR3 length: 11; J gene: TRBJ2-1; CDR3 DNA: TGTGCCAGCAGCGGGAGGGGGGTGCAGTTCTTC; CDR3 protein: CASSGRGVQFF
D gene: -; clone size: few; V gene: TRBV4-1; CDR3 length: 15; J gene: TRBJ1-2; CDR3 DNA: TGCGCCAGCAGCCAAGGTCAGGGCAATCTCGATGGCTACACCTTC; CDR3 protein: CASSQGQGNLDGYTF
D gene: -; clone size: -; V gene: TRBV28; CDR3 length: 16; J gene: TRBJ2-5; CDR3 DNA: TGTGCCAGTCTCGGCGGGGTAATTAAATCCCAAGAGACCCAGTACTTC; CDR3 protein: CASLGGVIKSQETQYF
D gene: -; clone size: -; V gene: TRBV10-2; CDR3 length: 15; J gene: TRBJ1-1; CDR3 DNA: TGCGCCAGCAGTGCGAGCGGGGTTGCCGACACTGAAGCTTTCTTT; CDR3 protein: CASSASGVADTEAFF
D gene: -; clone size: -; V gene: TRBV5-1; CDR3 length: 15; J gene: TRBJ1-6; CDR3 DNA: TGCGCCAGCAGCCCTGGTTCAGGGCTTAATTCACCCCTCCACTTT; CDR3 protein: CASSPGSGLNSPLHF
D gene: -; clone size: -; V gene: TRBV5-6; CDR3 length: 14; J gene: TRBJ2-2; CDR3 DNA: TGTGCCAGCAGCTTGGATTCCAATACCGGGGAGCTGTTTTTT; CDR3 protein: CASSLDSNTGELFF
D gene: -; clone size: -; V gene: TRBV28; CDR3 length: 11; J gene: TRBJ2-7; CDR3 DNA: TGTGCCAGCAGCAAGCGATACGAGCAGTACTTC; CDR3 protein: CASSKRYEQYF
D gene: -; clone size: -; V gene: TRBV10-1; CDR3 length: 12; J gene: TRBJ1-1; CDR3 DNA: TGCGCCAGCAGCGCTCGCGGGACTGAAGCTTTCTTT; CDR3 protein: CASSARGTEAFF
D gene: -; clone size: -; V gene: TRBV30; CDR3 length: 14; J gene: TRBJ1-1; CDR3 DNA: TGTGCCTGGGGTAGCGGGAGCTCGAATGGGAAAGCTTTCTTT; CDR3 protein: CAWGSGSSNGKAFF
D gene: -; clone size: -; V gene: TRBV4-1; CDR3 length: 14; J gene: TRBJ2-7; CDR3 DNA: TGCGCCAGCAGCCAAGACTTACAGTTCTACGAGCAGTACTTC; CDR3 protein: CASSQDLQFYEQYF
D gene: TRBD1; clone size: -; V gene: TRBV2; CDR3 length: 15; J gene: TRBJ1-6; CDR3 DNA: TGTGCCAGCAGTGTAGGACAGGGGAGTTTGAAACCCCTCCACTTT; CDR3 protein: CASSVGQGSLKPLHF
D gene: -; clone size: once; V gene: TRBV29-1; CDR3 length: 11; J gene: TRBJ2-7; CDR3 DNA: TGCAGCGTTCGGGCTGGGGCCGAGCAGTACTTC; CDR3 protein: CSVRAGAEQYF
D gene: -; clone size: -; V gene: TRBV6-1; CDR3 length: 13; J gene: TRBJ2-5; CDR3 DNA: TGTGCCAGCAGAGCGACTAGTTTGGAGACCCAGTACTTC; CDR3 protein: CASRATSLETQYF
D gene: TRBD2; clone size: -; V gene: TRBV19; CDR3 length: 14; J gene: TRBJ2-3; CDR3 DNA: TGTGCCAGTAGACTAAGCGGGACCTCAGATACGCAGTATTTT; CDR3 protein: CASRLSGTSDTQYF
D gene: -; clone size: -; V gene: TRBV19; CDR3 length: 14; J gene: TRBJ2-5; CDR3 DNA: TGTGCCAGTAGTTCGCAGGGAGGCCAAGAGACCCAGTACTTC; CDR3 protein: CASSSQGGQETQYF
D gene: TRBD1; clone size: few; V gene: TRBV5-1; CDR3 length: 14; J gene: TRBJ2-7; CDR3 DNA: TGCGCCAGCACGCCGGGACAGGGTCTCTACGAGCAGTACTTC; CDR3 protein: CASTPGQGLYEQYF
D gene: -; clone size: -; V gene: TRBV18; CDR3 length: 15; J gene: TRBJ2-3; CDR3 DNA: TGTGCCAGCTCACCACTTGGGACTCCCGAAGGTACGCAGTATTTT; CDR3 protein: CASSPLGTPEGTQYF